This TCR beta chain was sequenced for a study of cytomegalovirus exposure and HLA in healthy donors (TCRdb year 2017). Some background on the complete study: A later analysis indicated that the 95 to 150 validation repertoires were generated on the platform also employed for the 600 to 750 repertoires of the first cohort. The study was designed to test whether signatures of past pathogen exposure could be identified by cataloging public T cell receptors. A separate validation cohort of roughly 130 different subjects was used in addition to the 666-subject first cohort. To predict cytomegalovirus infection status, the study combined high-throughput TCR immunosequencing, statistical association of individual TCRs with disease status, and machine learning.

Libraries were prepared through the immunoSEQ multiplex PCR assay. Per the original workflow: A statistical classification framework was developed to diagnose cytomegalovirus status using the catalog of TCR beta chain sequences. In TCRdb, the immuneACCESS table is reduced to in-frame sequences with V and J assigned. These tables do not hold every clone; where another copy was compared, an unresolved V gene accounts for under half, and the others remain unexplained. V and J calls plus clone size are reproduced from that table; the DNA served to infer D and trimming. Recorded for this sample are about 78,000 clones; almost 97% of them occurred a single time. The ten largest make up 1.6% of the sample. Results and caveats for the whole study, not just this receptor: According to the authors, the approach could potentially be generalized to other disease states and immunological phenotypes. All 120 repertoires were used to score co-occurrence in the validation cohort in a later analysis, because that analysis had no HLA typing for the cohort. A few of the identified cytomegalovirus-associated TCR beta chains were confirmed in vitro to be specific for cytomegalovirus antigens. While some public TCRs were present in many individuals, most TCR sequences turned up only very rarely across donors. In a later analysis, TCRs clustered in the first cohort were found to also tend to co-occur in the roughly 130 validation repertoires, with roughly 93% of cluster scores above 0. In the study, around 150 TCR beta chains were listed as associated with cytomegalovirus. In both the original and validation cohorts, the classifier was reported to diagnose cytomegalovirus status with high specificity and sensitivity.

Donors formed part of the validation cohort, which comprised 120 subjects and was distinct from the first cohort of several hundred subjects. Concerning this clone: What antigen it recognizes has not been identified. No quality values exist for individual bases; no much larger clone is one base distant.

Material for sequencing was PBMCs. This clonotype was sampled from a man aged 18 to 29 in good health and CMV-seropositive.

This receptor carries the CDR3 CASSEASSSYEQYF. In nucleotides, the sequence is TGCGCCAGCAGTGAGGCTAGTAGCTCCTACGAGCAGTACTTC. Recombination linked TRBV10-2 to TRBJ2-7; the D gene cannot be resolved reliably. V loses 2 bases of germline sequence and J loses 0 bases, and the interval between the two ends is 8 bases. The CDR3 runs 14 amino acids, cysteine and phenylalanine included. The CDR3 DNA has 42 bases and is translated from base 1. The germline V gene encodes CDR1 WSHSY and CDR2 SAAADI.